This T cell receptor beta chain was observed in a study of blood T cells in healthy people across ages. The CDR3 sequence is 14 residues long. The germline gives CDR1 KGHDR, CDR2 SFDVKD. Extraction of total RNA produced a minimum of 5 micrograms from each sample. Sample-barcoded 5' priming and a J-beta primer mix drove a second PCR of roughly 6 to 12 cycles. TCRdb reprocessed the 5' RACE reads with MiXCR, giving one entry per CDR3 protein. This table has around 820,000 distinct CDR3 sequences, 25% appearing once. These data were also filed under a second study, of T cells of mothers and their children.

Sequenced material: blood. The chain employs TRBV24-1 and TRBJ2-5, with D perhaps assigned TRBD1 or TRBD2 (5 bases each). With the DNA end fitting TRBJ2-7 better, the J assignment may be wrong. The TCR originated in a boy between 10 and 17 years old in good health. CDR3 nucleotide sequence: TGTGCCACCAGTGTTCATCCGGGACCTTACGAGCAGTACTTC. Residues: CATSVHPGPYEQYF.